A single sample gave rise to the 9 T cell receptor beta chains below, sequenced in a study of post-analysis software for immune sequencing data. Unique molecular identifiers tagged the TCR beta cDNA libraries. TCRdb fed the PCR reads into MiXCR, producing one record per CDR3 protein. In the table there are approximately 400,000 distinct CDR3 sequences, roughly 35% of which are singletons. Regarding the study as a whole: Elevated frequency relative to controls characterized roughly 5 TRBV segments in patients, TRBV5-6, TRBV5-1 and TRBV20-1 among them.

Antigens of these TCRs are unknown. The material sequenced was blood. These TCRs come from a girl between 10 and 17 years old with multiple sclerosis.

The chain has TRBV15 and TRBJ1-6; D remains ambiguous. This CDR3 has 14 residues. V lost 0 bases and J 3 bases, leaving 3 bases between the germline ends. The germline V gene has CDR1 LNHNV and CDR2 YYDKDF (reference sequence). The CDR3 reads CATSRDNYNSPLHF. In DNA form, the CDR3 reads TGTGCCACCAGCAGAGATAACTATAATTCACCCCTCCACTTT. Filled out from reference TRBV15 and TRBJ1-6, the complete variable domain reads DAMVIQNPRYQVTQFGKPVTLSCSQTLNHNVMYWYQQKSSQAPKLLFHYYDKDFNNEADTPDNFQSRRPNTSFCFLDIRSPGLGDTAMYLCATSRDNYNSPLHFGNGTRLTVT.

This clonotype was seen more than once but under ten times. The rearrangement links TRBV6-1 to TRBJ2-7; 10 bases align to TRBD1. CDR1 and CDR2 (germline): MNHNS, SASEGT. The J segment lost 4 bases and the V segment lost 6 bases, leaving 6 bases of the junction unmatched. This CDR3 is 14 amino acids long. This chain's CDR3 is CASRPGQGLYEQYF. The CDR3 bases are TGTGCCAGCAGACCGGGACAGGGGCTTTACGAGCAGTACTTC.

The J gene is TRBJ1-2, the V gene TRBV12-3 or TRBV12-4; a weak D match, TRBD1 (6 bases). This CDR3 is built from 15 residues. Trimming stripped 6 bases from V and 5 bases from J, with 19 bases between. Here the CDR3 reads CASSPGLGTWYGYTF. DNA for the CDR3: TGTGCCAGCAGCCCCGGATTGGGGACATGGTATGGCTACACCTTC.

The chain joins TRBV28 to TRBJ2-7, with 8 positions matching TRBD1. With 6 bases clipped from V and 2 bases from J, the junction kept 9 bases outside the gene matches. Germline values: CDR1 MDHEN, CDR2 SYDVKM. The CDR3 spans 15 residues. The CDR3 sequence: CASSRDRGAPYEQYF. DNA for the CDR3: TGTGCCAGCAGCCGCGACAGGGGAGCCCCCTACGAGCAGTACTTC.

This chain joins TRBV4-1 and TRBJ2-1; D may match TRBD1 or TRBD2 (5 bases each). The V end lost 2 bases, the J end lost 8 bases, and 10 bases lay between the germline ends. This CDR3 contains 13 residues. Per germline, CDR1 MGHRA and CDR2 YSYEKL. CDR3 amino acids: CASSQRDRDEQFF. The CDR3, as DNA: TGCGCCAGCAGCCAACGGGACCGGGATGAGCAGTTCTTC.

This clonotype has just a few counts. This chain connects TRBV20-1 to TRBJ2-5; D is possibly TRBD2 (6 bases). The CDR3 totals 14 residues. The ends were cut back, 1 base at V and 1 base at J, with 10 bases in the middle. Germline assignment: CDR1 DFQATT and CDR2 SNEGSKA (reference sequence). The CDR3 here is CSARGGEAQETQYF. The DNA for the CDR3 is TGCAGTGCTAGAGGGGGGGAAGCCCAAGAGACCCAGTACTTC.

This clonotype has a handful of counts. The chain carries TRBV12-3 or TRBV12-4 and TRBJ2-1; D possibly corresponds to TRBD1 (5 bases). Trimming left V 5 bases short and J 5 bases short, with 10 bases between. CDR3 size: 13 residues. This CDR3 reads CASSHRHHNEQFF. The CDR3 nucleotides are TGTGCCAGCAGTCACAGGCACCACAATGAGCAGTTCTTC.

This clonotype was counted between two and nine times. The J gene is TRBJ2-1, the V gene TRBV20-1; 7 nucleotides match TRBD2. V lost 2 bases and J lost 0; bases outside the gene matches: 13. Germline CDR1 is DFQATT and CDR2 is SNEGSKA (reference sequence). The CDR3 loop spans 18 amino acids. The CDR3 DNA sequence: TGCAGTGCTAGATCCCTTACCGGGGGGACGAGCTCCTACAATGAGCAGTTCTTC. It is translated as CSARSLTGGTSSYNEQFF.

The gene calls are TRBV12-3 or TRBV12-4 and TRBJ2-7, with D possibly being TRBD1 (6 bases). The V and J ends lost 4 bases and 5 bases respectively, with 18 bases between them. This CDR3 is 15 amino acids long. Written as DNA, the CDR3 is TGTGCCAGCAGTTCGTGGGACACCCCGCACGACGAGCAGTACTTC. As protein: CASSSWDTPHDEQYF.